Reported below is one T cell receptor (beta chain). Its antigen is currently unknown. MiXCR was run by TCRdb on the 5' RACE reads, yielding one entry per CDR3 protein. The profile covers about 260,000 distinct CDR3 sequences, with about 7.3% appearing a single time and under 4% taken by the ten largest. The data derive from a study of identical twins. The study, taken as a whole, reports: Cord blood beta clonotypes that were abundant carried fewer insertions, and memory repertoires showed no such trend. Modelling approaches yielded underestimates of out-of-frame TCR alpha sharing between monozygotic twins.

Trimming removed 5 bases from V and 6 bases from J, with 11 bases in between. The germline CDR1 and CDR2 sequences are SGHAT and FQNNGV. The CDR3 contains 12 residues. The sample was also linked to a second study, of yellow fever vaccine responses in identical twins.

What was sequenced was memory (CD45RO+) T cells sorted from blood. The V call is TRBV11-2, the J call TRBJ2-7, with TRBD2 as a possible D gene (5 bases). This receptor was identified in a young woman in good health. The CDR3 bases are TGTGCCAGCAGCATGGACTCCCTCGAGCAGTACTTC. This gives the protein CASSMDSLEQYF.